The sequence of this T cell receptor beta chain was determined in a study of blood T cell repertoires in COVID-19. Turning to the study itself: Some COVID-19 samples were acute and others convalescent; all came from the United States, Italy and Spain.

Using immunoSEQ multiplex PCR, the repertoire was profiled, and TCRdb retains in-frame clones only, with some absent. The sample lists 100,000 or so clones, 70% to 90% occurring once. Sequenced input: peripheral blood. The receptor was isolated from a human donor in a cohort sampled during active COVID-19.

CDR3 residues: CASSLGGGVTSETQYF. CDR3 sequence (DNA): TGTGCCAGCAGCTTGGGTGGGGGGGTAACGTCGGAGACCCAGTACTTC. This chain joins TRBV5-4 and TRBJ2-5; 7 positions agree with TRBD2. The CDR3 has 16 amino acids. Germline CDR1 and CDR2: SGHNT and YYREEE (reference sequence). The J segment lost 5 bases and the V segment lost 0 bases, leaving 10 bases of the junction unmatched.